This T cell receptor (beta chain) was obtained from a study of control samples from healthy donors and cancer patients (TCRdb year 2020). The library was produced with the immunoSEQ multiplex PCR assay. The immuneACCESS repertoire file appears here via TCRdb, limited to in-frame rearrangements. These files lack a portion of the clones; in checked studies, under half of the deficit traces to unresolved V genes, and the cause of the others is not known. The sample table records roughly 95,000 clones; 80% to 95% of these occur just once. The ten most abundant clones make up around 3% of the sample. Comment on this clone: Its binding antigen is unknown. No much larger clonotype is one base removed from it; base qualities were not supplied.

The CDR3 spans 16 residues, from the cysteine through the phenylalanine. The read is trimmed to its CDR3 DNA, 48 bases read in frame from base 1. As encoded in the germline V gene, CDR1 is KGHDR while CDR2 is SFDVKD. V is cut back by 3 bases and J by 3 bases, with 5 bases in the junction unmatched. The chain joins TRBV24-1 to TRBJ1-4; 8 central nucleotides agree with TRBD1. Sequenced: blood. This TCR was sampled from a human donor in good health. The donor label of this sample is uncertain. DNA sequence: TGTGCCACCAGTGATACCCGACAGGGGCCTAATGAAAAACTGTTTTTT. Its protein reads: CATSDTRQGPNEKLFF.